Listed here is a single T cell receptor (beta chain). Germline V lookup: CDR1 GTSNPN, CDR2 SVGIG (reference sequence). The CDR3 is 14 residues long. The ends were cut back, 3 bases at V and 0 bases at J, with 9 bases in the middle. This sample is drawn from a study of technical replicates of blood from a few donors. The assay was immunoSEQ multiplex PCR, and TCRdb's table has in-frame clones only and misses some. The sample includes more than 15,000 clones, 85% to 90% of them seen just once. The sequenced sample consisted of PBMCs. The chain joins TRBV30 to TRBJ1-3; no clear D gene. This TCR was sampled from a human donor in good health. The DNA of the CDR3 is TGTGCCTGGAGGGCCTCTCGCTCTGGAAACACCATATATTTT. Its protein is CAWRASRSGNTIYF.